The present entry profiles one T cell receptor (beta chain) with its context. Its recognized antigen is unknown. No per-base quality is available; no much larger clone lies one base away. The sample belongs to a study of cytomegalovirus exposure and HLA in healthy donors (dated by TCRdb to 2015 to 2018). Some background on the complete study: In an earlier analysis of 550 to 750 of the donors, about 260 Gb of sequence data and 90 million to 120 million unique TCR beta sequences from 150 million to 200 million T cells were reported. In addition to the first cohort of 666 subjects, a separate validation cohort of 120 different subjects was used. Class I and class II HLA loci were covered by the typing at four-digit resolution. The study was designed to test whether signatures of past pathogen exposure could be identified by cataloging public T cell receptors. The number of typed donors differed by locus: roughly 620-630 for A, B, C, DRB1 and DQB1; 522 for DQA1; over 600 for DPA1; and 400 to 480 for DPB1. Every repertoire in the discovery cohort had been generated on one and the same sequencing platform. Genome-wide SNP genotypes for about 60% of the roughly 700 donors were used in a later genetic analysis, which treated that subset as a discovery cohort. The genetic ancestry cluster associated with self-reported Caucasian donors included around four fifths of the 398 genotyped donors. Alongside the repertoire data, information on donor age, sex, ethnicity and CMV serostatus was compiled. Rather than using new phenotypic data, the later analysis identified candidate immune exposures from TCR beta sequences and from how often those sequences occurred across donors. In an earlier analysis of roughly 540 of the donors, high-throughput TCR beta sequencing was used to judge whether each TCR beta V gene segment behaved as functional or pseudogenic. Four to six DR-DQ haplotypes were handled as single units for association and clustering because linkage in the cohort was strong. On average, approximately 250,000 unique TCR beta nucleotide sequences were sequenced per donor among 398 genotyped donors of the cohort, with 15% to 20% of those sequences being non-productive. Roughly 300 gigabases of sequencing data and tens of millions of unique TCR sequences were included in an early release covering roughly 600 HLA-typed donors. To study patterns of TCR occurrence, a later analysis re-analyzed previously published TCR beta repertoires from 700 or so donors and added high-resolution HLA genotyping. The study used immunosequencing to profile the T cell repertoires of several hundred subjects and linked those repertoires to cytomegalovirus serostatus. To predict cytomegalovirus infection status, the study brought together high-throughput TCR immunosequencing, statistical association of individual TCRs with disease status, and machine learning. Points the paper makes about the study in general: It was suggested by the authors that the approach could potentially be generalized to other disease states and immunological phenotypes. According to a later analysis, most CMV-associated TCR beta chains appeared to be HLA-restricted, and the HLA associations seemed to be driven largely by CMV exposure. The classifier was reported to diagnose cytomegalovirus status with high specificity and sensitivity in both the original and validation cohorts. Only TCR beta chains were sequenced in this cohort, and the absence of alpha or paired-chain data limited detectable features. Three of the identified cytomegalovirus-associated TCR beta chains were confirmed in vitro to be specific for cytomegalovirus antigens. A further reported finding was that TCR beta sequences accurately predicted the HLA-A and HLA-B alleles for most subjects in the first cohort. CMV serostatus was the only immune exposure information available for the cohort. Because counts were too low, roughly 17 rarely observed V segments, including chromosome 9 orphons, were left out of the earlier analysis of a few hundred of the donors. A total of 164 TCR beta chains were listed by the study as associated with cytomegalovirus. Specific HLA alleles were associated with some 15,000 TCR beta sequences at a false discovery rate of 0.05 in a later analysis. V-gene and J-gene trimming of TCR beta chains was associated with a missense DCLRE1C variant in a later genetic analysis, and the association was replicated in an independent cohort. Because HLA typing was unavailable for some donors at each locus, only the typed subset was used in association tests. In a later genetic analysis, fewer N-insertions in productive TCRs were reported among donors in an Asian-associated ancestry cluster than the roughly 700-donor mean. In an earlier analysis of some 540 of the donors, most TCR beta V segments appeared in productive rearrangements about 90% or about 30% of the time, broadly matching IMGT annotations. In a later analysis, HLA-associated TCR beta chains showed more clonal expansion and lower generation probabilities than non-associated chains that were equally common. The 87-base-pair reads could not distinguish some IMGT-functional V segments, including TRBV6-2 and TRBV6-3, so those segments were excluded. Strong co-occurrence of HLA alleles, especially DR and DQ, made assigning TCR associations to individual alleles difficult. Several of the top co-occurrence clusters appeared to be linked to parvovirus B19, influenza, CMV and Epstein-Barr virus, according to a later analysis. A later analysis found that TCR association rates varied across HLA loci, with DRB1 alleles showing the most associated TCRs and HLA-C alleles the fewest. While some public TCRs were present in many individuals, most TCR sequences turned up only very rarely across donors. Linkage disequilibrium might explain the correlated functional status among segregating V segments, but an unknown experimental factor could not be excluded. Presence/absence analyses assumed roughly uniform sequencing depth across donors, an assumption that may not hold. The sequencing pipeline was judged likely to have produced a cluster of highly shared sequence variants as a technical artifact.

The library was generated by the immunoSEQ multiplex PCR assay. The multiplex PCR relied on a mix of 60 forward primers for TCR Vbeta segments and 13 reverse primers for TCR Jbeta segments. Amplification of the CDR3 region of rearranged TCR beta genes was performed with a multiplex PCR assay on genomic DNA. The Illumina HiSeq System was used to sequence the amplified TCR beta libraries as 87-base-pair reads. In the authors' own workflow: A later analysis counted some 80 million unique TCR beta chains across the 670 or so repertoires, and around 9.9 million of these chains were shared by at least two donors. A nearest-neighbor algorithm error-corrected the raw reads and collapsed the reads into unique sequences, merging closely related sequences to remove PCR and sequencing errors. To assign V, D and J gene segments, CDR3 sequences were aligned to IMGT reference sequences. For a sequence to be retained, a match of at least six nucleotides to both a V gene segment and a J gene segment was required. A rearrangement counted as productive if the CDR3 had no stop codons and remained in frame with V and J, and every other rearrangement counted as non-productive. CDR3 was defined by IMGT convention, running from the second conserved V-encoded cysteine to the conserved J-encoded phenylalanine. The earlier analysis of 500 to 650 of the donors excluded any sequence lacking an unambiguous match to a single V gene segment. An earlier analysis of 500 to 700 of the donors classified V segments as functional when productive rearrangements were above 56.7% and as segregating when the standard deviation between donors was above 5%. A statistical classification framework was developed to diagnose cytomegalovirus status using the catalog of TCR beta chain sequences. V and J gene assignment, in a later analysis, came from comparing TCR nucleotide sequences with IMGT/GENE-DB human TR gene sequences. In a later analysis, CDR3 sequences and most-parsimonious VDJ recombination scenarios were assigned using the TCRdist pipeline. In a later analysis, every TCR beta chain was defined by the combination of its CDR3 amino acid sequence and its V-gene family, and reads without a unique V-gene family were dropped. As a way to deal with suspected cross-contamination and a sequencing artifact, a later analysis dropped roughly 620 nucleotide sequences that were highly shared and had low generation probability. In a later analysis, a clonal expansion index was calculated for each public chain from normalized within-repertoire ranks of inferred template counts. In a later analysis, generation probabilities were computed using a VDJ recombination model fitted to out-of-frame rearrangements, and the results were checked against IGoR. A later analysis scored TCR-TCR, TCR-HLA and TCR-CMV co-occurrence with hypergeometric tests, applying a repertoire-size bias correction to TCR pairs. In a later analysis, false discovery rates were estimated by permuting HLA or CMV assignments 20 times. In a later analysis, co-occurring TCRs were grouped using DBSCAN, with TCRdist sequence similarity added in when clustering inside HLA-allele-positive subsets. Repertoires with fewer than 30,000 or more than 120,000 public chains, plus five repertoires with anomalous nucleotide sharing, were excluded from co-occurrence clustering. TCRdb limited this immuneACCESS table to in-frame rearrangements with V and J called. A share of clones is missing; checked studies link under half to unresolved V genes, and the rest is unexplained. The DNA gave D and trimming, while V, J and clone size come from that table. Here the sample has 65,000 to 85,000 clones; 75% to 85% occur a single time. Of the sample, 2.5% to 3.5% is held by the ten largest clones.

From the cysteine up to the phenylalanine, the CDR3 has a length of 14 residues. Only the CDR3 DNA stays, 42 bases, in frame from base 1. The germline V gene supplies CDR1 ENHRY and CDR2 SYGVKD. V has 3 bases trimmed and J has 3 bases trimmed; junction bases matching no gene number 4. The cohort consisted of some 670 healthy bone marrow donors. At the time of sampling, every cohort member was nominally healthy, though immune exposures that went unrecorded were likely present. The donor was CMV seropositive and was included in the group of 250 to 350 seropositive cohort members. A peripheral blood sample was provided by each donor, and peripheral blood mononuclear cells were used for TCR beta sequencing. The Qiagen DNeasy Blood Extraction Kit was used to extract genomic DNA from the blood cell samples.

The sequence is built from TRBV10-3 and TRBJ1-1, and TRBD1 aligns with 7 junction nucleotides. The receptor was derived from a man aged 45 to 65 in good health and CMV-seropositive. Sequenced material: PBMCs. The CDR3 amino acid sequence is: CAISDRGKDTEAFF. At the DNA level, the sequence is TGTGCCATCAGTGACAGGGGGAAGGACACTGAAGCTTTCTTT.